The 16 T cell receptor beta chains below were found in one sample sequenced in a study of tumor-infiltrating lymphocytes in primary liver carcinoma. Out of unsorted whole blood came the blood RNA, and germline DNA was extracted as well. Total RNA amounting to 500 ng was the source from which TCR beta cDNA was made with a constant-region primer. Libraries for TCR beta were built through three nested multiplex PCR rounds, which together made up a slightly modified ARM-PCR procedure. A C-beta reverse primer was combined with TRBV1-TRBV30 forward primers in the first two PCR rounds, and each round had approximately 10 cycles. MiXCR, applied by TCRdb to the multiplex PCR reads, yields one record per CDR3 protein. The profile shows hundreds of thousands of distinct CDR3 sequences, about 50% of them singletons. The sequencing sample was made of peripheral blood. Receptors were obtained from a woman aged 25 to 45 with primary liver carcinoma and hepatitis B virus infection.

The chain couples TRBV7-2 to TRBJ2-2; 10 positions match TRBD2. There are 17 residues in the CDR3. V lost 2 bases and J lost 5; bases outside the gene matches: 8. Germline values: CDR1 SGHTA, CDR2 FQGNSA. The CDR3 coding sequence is TGTGCCAGCAGCTTACCCCCTAGCGGGGGAGAGACCGGGGAGCTGTTTTTT. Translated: CASSLPPSGGETGELFF.

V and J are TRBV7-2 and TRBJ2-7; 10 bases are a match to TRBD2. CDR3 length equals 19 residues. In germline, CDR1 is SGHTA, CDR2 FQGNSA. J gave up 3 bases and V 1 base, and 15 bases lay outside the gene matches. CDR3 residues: CASSLGGGTTGTSVYEQYF. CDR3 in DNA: TGTGCCAGCAGCTTAGGGGGAGGGACAACCGGGACTAGCGTCTACGAGCAGTACTTC.

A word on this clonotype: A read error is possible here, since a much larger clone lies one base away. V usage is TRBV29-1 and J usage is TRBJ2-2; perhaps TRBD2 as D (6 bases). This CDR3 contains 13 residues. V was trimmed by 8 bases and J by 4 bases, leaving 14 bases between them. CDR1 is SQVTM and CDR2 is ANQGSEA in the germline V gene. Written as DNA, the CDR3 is TGCAGCTCGCGGGACCCCAGCACCGGGGAGCTGTTTTTT. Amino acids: CSSRDPSTGELFF.

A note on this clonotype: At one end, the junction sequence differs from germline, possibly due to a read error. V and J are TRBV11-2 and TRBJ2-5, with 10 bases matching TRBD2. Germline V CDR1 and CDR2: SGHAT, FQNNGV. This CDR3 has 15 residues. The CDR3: CGSSFGAGGSETQYF. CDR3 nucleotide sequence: TGTGGCAGCAGCTTCGGAGCGGGAGGGAGTGAGACCCAGTACTTC.

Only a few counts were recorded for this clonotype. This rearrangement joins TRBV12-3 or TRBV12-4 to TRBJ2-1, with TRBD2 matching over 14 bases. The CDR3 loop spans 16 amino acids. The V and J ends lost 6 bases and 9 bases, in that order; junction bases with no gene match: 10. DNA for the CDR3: TGTGCCAGCAGCGGACGGCTGGGACTAGCGGGAGCTGAGCAGTTCTTC. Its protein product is CASSGRLGLAGAEQFF.

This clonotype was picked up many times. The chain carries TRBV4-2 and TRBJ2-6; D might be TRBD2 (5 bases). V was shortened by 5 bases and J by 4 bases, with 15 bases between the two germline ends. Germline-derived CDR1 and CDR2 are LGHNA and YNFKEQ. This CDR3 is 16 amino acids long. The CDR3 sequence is CASSSFTGVGANVLTF. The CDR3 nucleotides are TGTGCCAGCAGCTCTTTTACCGGGGTCGGGGCCAACGTCCTGACTTTC.

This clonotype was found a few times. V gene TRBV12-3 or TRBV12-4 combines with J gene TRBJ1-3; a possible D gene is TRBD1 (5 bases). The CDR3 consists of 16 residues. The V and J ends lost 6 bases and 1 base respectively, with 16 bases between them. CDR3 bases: TGTGCCAGCAGCCATAGGGGTACGCATTCTGGAAACACCATATATTTT. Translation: CASSHRGTHSGNTIYF.

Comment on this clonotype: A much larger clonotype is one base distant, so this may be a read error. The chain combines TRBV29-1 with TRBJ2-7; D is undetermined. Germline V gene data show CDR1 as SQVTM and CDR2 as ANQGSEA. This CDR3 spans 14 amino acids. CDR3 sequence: CSIEVQDPFYEQYF. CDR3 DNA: TGCAGCATTGAGGTGCAGGACCCTTTCTACGAGCAGTACTTC.

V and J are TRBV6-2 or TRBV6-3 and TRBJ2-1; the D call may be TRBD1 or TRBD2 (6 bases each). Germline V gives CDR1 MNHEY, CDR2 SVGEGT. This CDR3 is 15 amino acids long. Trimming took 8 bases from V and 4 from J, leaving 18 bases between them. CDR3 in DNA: TGTGCCAGCGGACTTAGGGGGGAGAGATACAATGAGCAGTTCTTC. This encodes CASGLRGERYNEQFF.

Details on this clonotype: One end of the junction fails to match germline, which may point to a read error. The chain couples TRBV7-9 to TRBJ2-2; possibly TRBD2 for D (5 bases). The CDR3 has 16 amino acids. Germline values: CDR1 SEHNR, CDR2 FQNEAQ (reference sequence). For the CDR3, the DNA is TGTGCCGCCCCTGAGCCCCACCGGCAAGGCACCGGGGAGCTGCTTTTT. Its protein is CAAPEPHRQGTGELLF.

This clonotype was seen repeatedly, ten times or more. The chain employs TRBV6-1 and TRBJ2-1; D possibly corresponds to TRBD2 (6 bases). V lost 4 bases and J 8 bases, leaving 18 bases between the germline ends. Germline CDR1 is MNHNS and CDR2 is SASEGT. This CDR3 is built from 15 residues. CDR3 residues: CASSVWEVGGYEQFF. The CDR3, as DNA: TGTGCCAGCAGTGTATGGGAGGTGGGAGGTTATGAGCAGTTCTTC.

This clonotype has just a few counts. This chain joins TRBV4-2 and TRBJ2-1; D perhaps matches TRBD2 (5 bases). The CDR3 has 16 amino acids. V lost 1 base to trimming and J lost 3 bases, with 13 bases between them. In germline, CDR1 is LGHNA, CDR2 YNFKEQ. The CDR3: CASSQVISGNYNEQFF. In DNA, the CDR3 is TGTGCCAGCAGCCAAGTTATAAGCGGAAACTACAATGAGCAGTTCTTC.

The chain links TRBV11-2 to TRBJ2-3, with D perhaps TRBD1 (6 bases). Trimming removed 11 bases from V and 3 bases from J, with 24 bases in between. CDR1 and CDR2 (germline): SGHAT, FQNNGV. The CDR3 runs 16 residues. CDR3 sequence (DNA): TGTGCCGGCCGCCCCCGGAAAACAGGGCTTACAGATACGCAGTATTTT. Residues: CAGRPRKTGLTDTQYF.

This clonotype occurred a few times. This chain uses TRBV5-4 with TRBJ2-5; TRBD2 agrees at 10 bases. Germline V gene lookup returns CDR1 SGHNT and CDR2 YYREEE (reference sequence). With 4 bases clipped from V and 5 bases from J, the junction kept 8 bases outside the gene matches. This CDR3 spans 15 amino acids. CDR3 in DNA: TGTGCCAGCAGCCCCGGGACTAGCGTTTTTGAGACCCAGTACTTC. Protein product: CASSPGTSVFETQYF.

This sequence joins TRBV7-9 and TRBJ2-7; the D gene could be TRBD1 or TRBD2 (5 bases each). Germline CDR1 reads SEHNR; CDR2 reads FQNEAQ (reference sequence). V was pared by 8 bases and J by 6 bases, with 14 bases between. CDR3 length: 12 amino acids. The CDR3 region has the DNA TGTGCCAGCGGGGCGGGCACCTGCGAGCAGTACTTC. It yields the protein CASGAGTCEQYF.

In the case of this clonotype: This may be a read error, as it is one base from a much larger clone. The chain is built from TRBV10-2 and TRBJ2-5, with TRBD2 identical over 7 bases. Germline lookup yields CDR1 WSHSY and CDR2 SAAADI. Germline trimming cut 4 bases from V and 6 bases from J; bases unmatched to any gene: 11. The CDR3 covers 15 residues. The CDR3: CASSVRVGGPQTQYF. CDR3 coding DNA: TGCGCCAGCAGTGTCCGGGTGGGAGGGCCTCAGACCCAGTACTTC.